This T cell receptor (beta chain) emerged from a study of T cells in Graves' hyperthyroidism and ophthalmopathy. Study conclusions and caveats: A 13 V-J model separated ophthalmopathy from stable hyperthyroidism.

Patients aged 18 to 65 had newly diagnosed hyperthyroidism lasting under 2 months. Each diagnosis was grounded in clinical symptoms, serum thyroxine and TRAb, thyroid ultrasound, and orbital computed tomography. Sample collection date corresponds to first hyperthyroidism diagnosis, prior to any ophthalmopathy symptoms. The V gene end was trimmed by 8 bases and the J gene end by 3 bases; junction bases not matched to a gene: 14. Germline lookup yields CDR1 MDHEN and CDR2 SYDVKM. CDR3 length: 17 residues. This clonotype came up many times. Antigen unknown. The investigators amplified TCR beta CDR3 regions from RNA transcripts. Initially, a first-round RT-PCR of the TCR CDR3 employed the HTBI primer set. TCRdb analysed the multiplex PCR reads with MiXCR anew, one entry per CDR3 protein. The sample includes around 250,000 distinct CDR3 sequences, roughly 15% of them seen just once.

Sequencing was carried out using blood. The TCR sequence derives from a woman aged 40 to 55 with Graves' hyperthyroidism that later progressed to Graves' ophthalmopathy. This chain links TRBV28 with TRBJ2-2; 8 bases are a match to TRBD1. This CDR3 is CASFGARTGKDTGELFF. The CDR3 DNA reads TGTGCCAGCTTTGGGGCTAGGACAGGGAAGGACACCGGGGAGCTGTTTTTT.